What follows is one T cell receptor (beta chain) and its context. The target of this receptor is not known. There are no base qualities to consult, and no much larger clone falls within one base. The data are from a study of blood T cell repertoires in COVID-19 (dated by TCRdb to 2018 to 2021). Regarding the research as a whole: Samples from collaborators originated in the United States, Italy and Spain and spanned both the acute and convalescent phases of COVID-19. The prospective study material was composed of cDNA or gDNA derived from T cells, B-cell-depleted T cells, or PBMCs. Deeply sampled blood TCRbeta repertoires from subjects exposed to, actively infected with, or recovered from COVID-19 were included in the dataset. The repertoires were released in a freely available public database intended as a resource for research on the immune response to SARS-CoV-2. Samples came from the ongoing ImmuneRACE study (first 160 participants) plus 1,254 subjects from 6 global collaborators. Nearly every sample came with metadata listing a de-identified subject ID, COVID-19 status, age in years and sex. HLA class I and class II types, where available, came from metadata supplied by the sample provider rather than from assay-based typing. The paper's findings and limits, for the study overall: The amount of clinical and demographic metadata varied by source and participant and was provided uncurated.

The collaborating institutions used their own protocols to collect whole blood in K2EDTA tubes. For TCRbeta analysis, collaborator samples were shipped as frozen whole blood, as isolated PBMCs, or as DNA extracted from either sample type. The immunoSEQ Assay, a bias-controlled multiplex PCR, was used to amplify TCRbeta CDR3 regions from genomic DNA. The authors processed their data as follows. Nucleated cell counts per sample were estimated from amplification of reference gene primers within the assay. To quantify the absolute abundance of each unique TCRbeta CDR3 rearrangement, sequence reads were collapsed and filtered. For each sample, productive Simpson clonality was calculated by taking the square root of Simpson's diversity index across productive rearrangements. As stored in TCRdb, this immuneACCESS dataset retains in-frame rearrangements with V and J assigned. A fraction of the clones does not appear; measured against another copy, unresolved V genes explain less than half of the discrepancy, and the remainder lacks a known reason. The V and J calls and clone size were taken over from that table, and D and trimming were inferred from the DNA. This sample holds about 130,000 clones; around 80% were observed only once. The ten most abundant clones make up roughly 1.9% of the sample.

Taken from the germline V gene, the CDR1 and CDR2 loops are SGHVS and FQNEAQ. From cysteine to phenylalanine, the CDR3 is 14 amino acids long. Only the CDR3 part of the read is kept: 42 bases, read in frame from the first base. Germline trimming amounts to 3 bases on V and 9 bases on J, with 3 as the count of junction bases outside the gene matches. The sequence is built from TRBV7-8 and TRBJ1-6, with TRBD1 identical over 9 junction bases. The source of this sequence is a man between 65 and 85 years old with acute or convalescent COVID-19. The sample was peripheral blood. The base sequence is TGTGCCAGCAGCTTCGGACAGGGGTCTTCACCCCTCCACTTT. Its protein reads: CASSFGQGSSPLHF.